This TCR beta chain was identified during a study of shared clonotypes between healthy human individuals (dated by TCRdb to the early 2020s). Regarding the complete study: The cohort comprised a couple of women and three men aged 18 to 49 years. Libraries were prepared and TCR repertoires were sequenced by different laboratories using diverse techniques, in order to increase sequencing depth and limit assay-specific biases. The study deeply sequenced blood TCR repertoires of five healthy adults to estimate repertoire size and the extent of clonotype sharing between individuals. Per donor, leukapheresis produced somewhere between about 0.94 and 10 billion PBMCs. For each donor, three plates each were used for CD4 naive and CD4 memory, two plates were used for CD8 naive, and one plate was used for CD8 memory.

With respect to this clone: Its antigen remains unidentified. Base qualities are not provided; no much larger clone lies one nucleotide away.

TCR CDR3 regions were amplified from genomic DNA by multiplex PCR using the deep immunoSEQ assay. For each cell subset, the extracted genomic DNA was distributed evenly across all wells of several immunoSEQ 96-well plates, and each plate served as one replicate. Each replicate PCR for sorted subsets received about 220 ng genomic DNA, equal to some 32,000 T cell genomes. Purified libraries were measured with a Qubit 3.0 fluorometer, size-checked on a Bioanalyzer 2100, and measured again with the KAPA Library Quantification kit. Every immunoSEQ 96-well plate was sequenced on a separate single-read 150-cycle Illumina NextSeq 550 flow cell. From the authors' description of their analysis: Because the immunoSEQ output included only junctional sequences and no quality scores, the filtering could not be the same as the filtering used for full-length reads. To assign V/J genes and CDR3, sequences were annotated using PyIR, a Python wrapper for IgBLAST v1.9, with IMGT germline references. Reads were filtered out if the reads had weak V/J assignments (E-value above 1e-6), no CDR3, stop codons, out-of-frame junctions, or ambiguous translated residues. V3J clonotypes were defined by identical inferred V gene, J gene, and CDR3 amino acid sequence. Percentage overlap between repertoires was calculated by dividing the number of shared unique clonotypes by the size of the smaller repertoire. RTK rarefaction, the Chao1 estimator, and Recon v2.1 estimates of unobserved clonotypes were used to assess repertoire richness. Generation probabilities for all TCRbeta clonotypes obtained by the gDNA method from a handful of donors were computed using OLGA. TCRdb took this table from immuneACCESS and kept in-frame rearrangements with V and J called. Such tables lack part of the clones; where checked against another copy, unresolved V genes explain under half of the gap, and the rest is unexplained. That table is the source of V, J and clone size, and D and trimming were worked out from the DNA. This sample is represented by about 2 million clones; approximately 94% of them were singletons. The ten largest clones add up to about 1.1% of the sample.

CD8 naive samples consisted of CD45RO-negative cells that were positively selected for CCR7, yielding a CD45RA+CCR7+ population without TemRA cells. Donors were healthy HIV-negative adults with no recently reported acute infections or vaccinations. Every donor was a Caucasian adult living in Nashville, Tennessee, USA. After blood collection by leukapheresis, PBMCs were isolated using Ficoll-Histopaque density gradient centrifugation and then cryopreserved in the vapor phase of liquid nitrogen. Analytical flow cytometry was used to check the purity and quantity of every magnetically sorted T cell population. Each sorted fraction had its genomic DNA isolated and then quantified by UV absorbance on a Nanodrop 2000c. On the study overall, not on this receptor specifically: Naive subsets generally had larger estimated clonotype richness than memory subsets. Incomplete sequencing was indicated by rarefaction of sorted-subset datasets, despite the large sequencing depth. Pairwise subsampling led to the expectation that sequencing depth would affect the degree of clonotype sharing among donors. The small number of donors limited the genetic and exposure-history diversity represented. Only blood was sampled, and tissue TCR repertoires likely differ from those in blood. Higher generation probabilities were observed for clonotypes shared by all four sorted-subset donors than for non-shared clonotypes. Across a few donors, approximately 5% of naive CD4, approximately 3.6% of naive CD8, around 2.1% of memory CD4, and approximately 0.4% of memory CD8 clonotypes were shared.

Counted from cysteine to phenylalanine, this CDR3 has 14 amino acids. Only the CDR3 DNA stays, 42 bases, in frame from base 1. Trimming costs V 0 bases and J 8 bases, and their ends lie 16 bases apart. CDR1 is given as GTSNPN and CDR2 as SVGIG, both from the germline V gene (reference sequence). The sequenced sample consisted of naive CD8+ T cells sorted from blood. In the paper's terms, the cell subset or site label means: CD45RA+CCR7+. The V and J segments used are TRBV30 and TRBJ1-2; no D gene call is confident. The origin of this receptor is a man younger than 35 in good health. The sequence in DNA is TGTGCCTGGAGTGTAGTCGGAATTTCCGGAGGCTACACCTTC. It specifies CAWSVVGISGGYTF. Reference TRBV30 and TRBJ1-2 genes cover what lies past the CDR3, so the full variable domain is SQTIHQWPATLVQPVGSPLSLECTVEGTSNPNLYWYRQAAGRGLQLLFYSVGIGQISSEVPQNLSASRPQDRQFILSSKKLLLSDSGFYLCAWSVVGISGGYTFGSGTRLTVV.